These 25 T cell receptor beta chains share one sample of origin, sequenced in a study of T-cell memory formation after mild COVID-19. TCRdb analysed the 5' RACE reads with MiXCR anew, one entry per CDR3 protein. The profile shows some 410,000 distinct CDR3 sequences, 20% to 30% of them singletons. The sequencing input was PBMCs or a T cell subset sorted from them (not recorded which). The receptors were sampled from an adult woman who had mild COVID-19 (a few samples of this study predate the infection). Cell type and time point are not known.

This clonotype was recorded a few times. This chain joins TRBV12-3 or TRBV12-4 and TRBJ2-6, with D uncertain. V was trimmed by 1 base and J by 0 bases, leaving 4 bases between them. This CDR3 comprises 15 residues. CDR3 bases: TGTGCCAGCAGTTTAGAGCACTCTGGGGCCAACGTCCTGACTTTC. This gives the protein CASSLEHSGANVLTF.

The chain couples TRBV12-3 or TRBV12-4 to TRBJ2-6; 8 bases fit TRBD2. V was pared by 5 bases and J by 0 bases, with 15 bases of the junction left unmatched. The CDR3 runs 20 residues. The CDR3 sequence: CASSPRGAGVSLSGANVLTF. The CDR3 DNA sequence: TGTGCCAGCAGTCCCCGGGGAGCGGGAGTCTCCCTCTCTGGGGCCAACGTCCTGACTTTC.

The sample holds a few counts of this clonotype. J is TRBJ1-5 and V is TRBV19; D may be TRBD1 (5 bases). Germline CDR1 reads LNHDA; CDR2 reads SQIVND (reference sequence). V was trimmed by 6 bases and J by 0 bases, leaving 9 bases between them. There are 14 residues in the CDR3. CDR3 sequence reads: CASRTVISNQPQHF. The CDR3 DNA reads TGTGCCAGTAGGACAGTGATTAGCAATCAGCCCCAGCATTTT. Using reference TRBV19 and TRBJ1-5 for the parts outside the CDR3, the full variable domain is DGGITQSPKYLFRKEGQNVTLSCEQNLNHDAMYWYRQDPGQGLRLIYYSQIVNDFQKGDIAEGYSVSREKKESFPLTVTSAQKNPTAFYLCASRTVISNQPQHFGDGTRLSIL.

In this sample, this clonotype turned up a few times. This chain connects TRBV4-3 to TRBJ2-1, with D possibly TRBD2 on 5 matching bases. With 2 bases removed from V and 3 bases from J, the gap between germline ends came to 23 bases. CDR3 length: 19 residues. Germline values: CDR1 LGHNA, CDR2 YSLEER. The CDR3: CASSQFGSDGRVGYNEQFF. The CDR3 region has the DNA TGCGCCAGCAGCCAATTTGGGAGCGATGGACGGGTAGGCTACAATGAGCAGTTCTTC.

This chain joins TRBV7-9 and TRBJ2-7; the match to TRBD2 covers 7 bases. CDR3 length equals 14 residues. V shed 4 bases and J 4 bases; nucleotides not matched to a gene: 7. CDR1 and CDR2 (germline): SEHNR, FQNEAQ (reference sequence). CDR3 bases: TGTGCCAGCAGCTCCAATCTGCGGGAGTACGAGCAGTACTTC. It translates to CASSSNLREYEQYF.

This clonotype has a handful of counts. V usage is TRBV20-1 and J usage is TRBJ2-1; D is perhaps TRBD1 or TRBD2 (6 bases each). V was trimmed by 3 bases and J by 0 bases, leaving 12 bases between them. Germline V CDR1 and CDR2: DFQATT, SNEGSKA (reference sequence). This CDR3 contains 15 residues. The CDR3 DNA sequence: TGCAGTGCTAGGGGAGGAGGGGGCTCCTACAATGAGCAGTTCTTC. It codes for CSARGGGGSYNEQFF.

This clonotype was counted a single time. The J gene is TRBJ2-7, the V gene TRBV29-1; the match to TRBD2 covers 10 bases. This CDR3 has 18 residues. Germline-derived CDR1 and CDR2 are SQVTM and ANQGSEA. J was trimmed by 0 bases and V by 3 bases; bases with no gene match: 14. In DNA form, the CDR3 reads TGCAGCGTTGACGGGATAGGGCTAGCGGGAGATGGCTCCTACGAGCAGTACTTC. Amino acid sequence: CSVDGIGLAGDGSYEQYF.

This rearrangement joins TRBV18 to TRBJ2-1, with 10 bases matching TRBD2. This CDR3 comprises 15 residues. Germline loops: CDR1 KGHSH, CDR2 LQKENI. V shed 3 bases and J 7 bases; nucleotides not matched to a gene: 6. CDR3 amino acids: CASSPLGTSVNEQFF. CDR3 coding DNA: TGTGCCAGCTCACCCCTCGGGACTAGCGTAAATGAGCAGTTCTTC.

In its sample, this clonotype was seen a few times. V is TRBV15 and J is TRBJ1-2; no clear D gene. From germline, CDR1 is LNHNV and CDR2 YYDKDF (reference sequence). V gave up 0 bases and J gave up 0 bases, with 14 bases separating them. This CDR3 region has 17 residues. The CDR3 is CATSREGVFSANYGYTF. In nucleotides, the CDR3 is TGTGCCACCAGCAGAGAGGGAGTATTTTCAGCTAACTATGGCTACACCTTC.

The chain employs TRBV2 and TRBJ2-6; no firm D call. The CDR3 covers 14 residues. CDR1 and CDR2 (germline): SNHLY, FYNNEI. V shed 4 bases and J shed 0 bases, with 4 bases lying between them. CDR3 DNA: TGTGCCAGCAGTGTCGCCTCTGGGGCCAACGTCCTGACTTTC. It specifies CASSVASGANVLTF.

The J gene is TRBJ2-7, the V gene TRBV20-1, with TRBD2 identical over 8 bases. The V gene's germline CDR1 is DFQATT and CDR2 SNEGSKA (reference sequence). Trimming removed 5 bases from V and 0 bases from J; junction bases left unmatched: 9. The CDR3 loop spans 15 amino acids. This CDR3 is CSAPSAGGPSYEQYF. The CDR3 coding sequence is TGCAGTGCTCCATCCGCGGGGGGCCCCTCCTACGAGCAGTACTTC.

The rearrangement joins TRBV30 to TRBJ1-5, with unresolved D. Per germline, CDR1 GTSNPN and CDR2 SVGIG (reference sequence). V was cut by 6 bases and J by 4 bases, with 13 bases left in between. This CDR3 is 13 amino acids long. The CDR3 nucleotides are TGTGCCTGTAACCGAGACCAAAATCAGCCCCAGCATTTT. It translates to CACNRDQNQPQHF.

The V and J genes are TRBV12-3 or TRBV12-4 and TRBJ2-1, with 10 bases matching TRBD1. V trimming: 6 bases; J trimming: 12 bases; junction bases outside the gene matches: 11. The CDR3 runs to 14 residues. In DNA, the CDR3 is TGTGCCAGCAGCCTCGGACAGGGGGGGTATGGGCAGTTCTTC. Its translation is CASSLGQGGYGQFF.

The chain uses TRBV5-1 and TRBJ2-7; 8 positions match TRBD1. Trimming at V came to 3 bases and at J to 3 bases, leaving 11 bases not matched to a gene. The CDR3 is made up of 16 amino acids. Looked up from germline, CDR1 is SGHRS and CDR2 is YFSETQ. CDR3 sequence: CASSSKGQGALYEQYF. The CDR3 DNA sequence: TGCGCCAGCAGCTCCAAGGGGCAGGGGGCTCTCTACGAGCAGTACTTC.

The rearrangement joins TRBV4-3 to TRBJ1-2, with D maybe TRBD1 (6 bases). This CDR3 is built from 15 residues. The germline CDR1 and CDR2 sequences are LGHNA and YSLEER. V was shortened by 0 bases and J by 4 bases, with 12 bases between the two germline ends. The CDR3 here is CASSQDKPGVYGYTF. The CDR3 nucleotides read TGCGCCAGCAGCCAAGACAAGCCAGGGGTCTATGGCTACACCTTC.

The CDR3 loop reads CASSTGLAQETQYF. For the CDR3, the DNA is TGTGCCAGCAGCACGGGACTAGCTCAAGAGACCCAGTACTTC. The V gene is TRBV5-6, the J gene TRBJ2-5; TRBD2 matches at 9 bases. The V and J ends lost 4 bases and 2 bases, in that order; junction bases with no gene match: 3. The CDR3 loop spans 14 amino acids. CDR1 is SGHDT, CDR2 YYEEEE, per germline.

This clonotype was found a few times. The chain employs TRBV7-2 and TRBJ2-1; the D gene is possibly TRBD2 (5 bases). This CDR3 is built from 14 residues. Germline V lookup: CDR1 SGHTA, CDR2 FQGNSA. The V end was cut by 4 bases, the J end by 5 bases, with 12 bases between. The CDR3 sequence is CASSYWTEDNEQFF. The CDR3 DNA reads as TGTGCCAGCAGCTATTGGACTGAAGACAATGAGCAGTTCTTC.

J is TRBJ2-5 and V is TRBV7-7; D not resolved. This CDR3 has 13 residues. V lost 5 bases, J lost 4 bases, and 11 bases lay in between. Germline CDR1 SSHAT, CDR2 FNYEAQ (reference sequence). Here the CDR3 reads CASSVGPLETQYF. The CDR3 DNA reads as TGTGCCAGCAGCGTCGGGCCTTTAGAGACCCAGTACTTC.

This clonotype was counted a few times. The rearrangement uses TRBV15 and TRBJ1-1, with a possible D match to TRBD1 (5 bases). The CDR3 consists of 13 residues. V was cut by 4 bases and J by 7 bases, with 13 bases left in between. The germline CDR1 and CDR2 sequences are LNHNV and YYDKDF (reference sequence). CDR3 amino acids: CATSIRVEGEAFF. The CDR3 DNA follows: TGTGCCACCAGCATCAGGGTGGAGGGTGAAGCTTTCTTT.

This clonotype was seen a few times. The rearrangement uses TRBV12-3 or TRBV12-4 and TRBJ2-3, with 11 bases that match TRBD2. The junction had 5 bases not matched to a gene; V was cut back by 6 bases and J by 9 bases. CDR3 length: 13 residues. The CDR3: CASSPSGGPTQYF. The CDR3 region has the DNA TGTGCCAGCAGCCCTAGCGGGGGGCCAACGCAGTATTTT.

This chain links TRBV11-1 with TRBJ2-1, with TRBD1 identical over 8 bases. The CDR3 is 12 residues long. CDR1 SGHAT and CDR2 FQDESV come from the germline V gene (reference sequence). The J segment lost 8 bases and the V segment lost 5 bases, leaving 2 bases of the junction unmatched. The CDR3 DNA is TGTGCCAGCAGCCCGGACAGGGATGAGCAGTTCTTC. This encodes CASSPDRDEQFF.

This sequence joins TRBV7-3 and TRBJ2-1; D possibly corresponds to TRBD2 (6 bases). V was clipped by 8 bases and J by 5 bases, with 10 bases between them. The V gene's germline CDR1 is SGHTA and CDR2 FQGTGA. The CDR3 has 12 residues. The DNA of the CDR3 is TGTGCCAGCGGGAGGACCCACAATGAGCAGTTCTTC. Its translation: CASGRTHNEQFF.

This clonotype was counted a few times. This chain links TRBV5-1 with TRBJ1-1; D unclear. CDR1 is SGHRS and CDR2 is YFSETQ in the germline V gene. The V end lost 3 bases, the J end lost 0 bases, and 9 bases lay between the germline ends. The CDR3 extends over 14 amino acids. In nucleotides, the CDR3 is TGCGCCAGCAGCTCGGTCAGAATGAACACTGAAGCTTTCTTT. This translates into CASSSVRMNTEAFF.

This clonotype came up many times. CDR3 bases: TGTGCCAGCAGCTTCCAGCGGGGCTCCTACAATGAGCAGTTCTTC. Its translation: CASSFQRGSYNEQFF. V is TRBV7-2 and J is TRBJ2-1, with 7 bases fitting TRBD2. Per the germline V gene, CDR1 is SGHTA and CDR2 is FQGNSA. This CDR3 is 15 amino acids long. Trimming at V came to 3 bases and at J to 0 bases, leaving 2 bases not matched to a gene. Full variable domain (remainder filled in from reference TRBV7-2 and TRBJ2-1): GAGVSQSPSNKVTEKGKDVELRCDPISGHTALYWYRQSLGQGLEFLIYFQGNSAPDKSGLPSDRFSAERTGGSVSTLTIQRTQQEDSAVYLCASSFQRGSYNEQFFGPGTRLTVL.

This clonotype has a handful of counts. This chain uses TRBV4-1 with TRBJ2-1; TRBD1 aligns across 10 bases. J lost 9 bases, V lost 0 bases, and 11 bases had no gene match. Germline values: CDR1 MGHRA, CDR2 YSYEKL. This CDR3 is built from 17 residues. CDR3 nucleotide sequence: TGCGCCAGCAGCCAAGATCTGGGACAGGGGTTAGCGGTTGAGCAGTTCTTC. Translated, it gives CASSQDLGQGLAVEQFF.